A single TCR beta chain is shown here with its context. TCRbeta library construction was performed incorporating unique molecular identifiers. TCRdb re-called the PCR reads through MiXCR, storing one row per CDR3 protein. The data contain about 500,000 distinct CDR3 sequences, approximately 30% of them seen just once; the ten biggest clones take up under 3%. This record belongs to a study of T-cell reconstitution after alpha-beta-depleted transplantation in children. V was cut by 1 base and J by 5 bases, with 10 bases left in between. Germline CDR1 is SGHDT and CDR2 is YYEEEE. The CDR3 covers 13 residues.

The source of this sequence is a human donor who donated a stem cell graft to a child with aplastic anemia. Source: PBMCs from the stem cell graft donor, taken from the stem cell graft. The chain couples TRBV5-6 to TRBJ2-7, with D uncertain. The CDR3 region is CASSLRGVDEQYF. DNA of the CDR3: TGTGCCAGCAGCTTGCGAGGAGTCGACGAGCAGTACTTC.